This note documents a single TCR beta chain sequence. Each CDR3 protein gets one entry after TCRdb re-called the 5' RACE reads with MiXCR. The profile shows nearly 40,000 distinct CDR3 sequences, 15% to 20% of them singletons. Trimming shortened V by 0 bases and J by 8 bases, and 23 bases separated the two germline ends. Germline V gene sequence: CDR1 SGHRS, CDR2 YFSETQ. This CDR3 is 17 amino acids long. V is TRBV5-1 and J is TRBJ1-2; maybe TRBD1 (6 bases). Material for sequencing was naive CD4+ T cells sorted from a lymph node. Stated subset: naive CD4+ T cells, CD4+CD45RA+CD25-. This clonotype was sampled from a female donor with breast cancer. CDR3 amino acids: CASSLAGGTTLLGGYTF. The CDR3 nucleotides read TGCGCCAGCAGCTTGGCCGGGGGGACAACTCTCCTCGGGGGCTACACCTTC.